The entry below gives a single T cell receptor (beta chain) sequence along with its context. Its binding antigen is unknown. No per-base quality is available; no much larger clone lies one base away. This entry is derived from a study of radiotherapy plus CTLA-4 blockade in lung cancer (dated by TCRdb to the late 2010s). In the study overall: Among the enrolled patients, approximately 18% had an objective response, and about 31% reached disease control. What the authors observed across the whole study: The strongest predictors of response, as reported, were early dynamic changes in blood T cell clones along with a rise in serum interferon-beta after radiation. After treatment with radiotherapy and ipilimumab, TCR clones that came from tumors expanded in the peripheral blood.

In this study, focal radiation therapy paired with CTLA-4 blockade (ipilimumab) was tested in patients who had chemo-refractory metastatic non-small-cell lung cancer. For this chain, trimming is 9 bases at the V end and 4 bases at the J end, and the number of junction bases without a gene match is 7. Based on the germline V gene (reference sequence), the CDR1 and CDR2 sequences are LNHDA and SQIVND. The CDR3 sequence holds 15 residues, the cysteine and phenylalanine included. Only the CDR3 region is kept as DNA, spanning 45 bases read in frame from base 1. The method behind the library was the immunoSEQ multiplex PCR assay. TCRdb stores this immuneACCESS table with in-frame sequences only. Part of the clones is absent; in the studies checked, under half of the shortfall reflects unresolved V genes, and no reason is known for the rest. Across this sample there are around 70,000 clones, with around 76% seen only once. About 16% of the sample rests with the top ten.

The sequence joins TRBV19 to TRBJ2-2, with TRBD1 matching 11 junction bases. The clonotype comes from a human donor with non-small cell lung cancer whose response to radiotherapy plus ipilimumab could not be evaluated. Some clones in this sample may be carry-over from other donors' samples. The sequencing used peripheral blood, collected from a patient treated with radiotherapy plus ipilimumab. For the CDR3, the sequence is CASKSDRGLTGELFF. The base sequence is TGTGCCAGCAAATCGGACAGGGGGCTCACCGGGGAGCTGTTTTTT.